Listed here are 5 T cell receptor beta chains from one sample, sequenced in a study of low-dose radiotherapy and immunotherapy resistance in tumors. Primers used for first-strand cDNA, a TRAV- and TRBV-specific set, covered both alpha and beta chains. PCR amplification of the TCRs was performed with Phusion for 20 PCR cycles, and it relied on a constant-region primer together with a V-primer adapter. Each CDR3 protein is one row after TCRdb ran MiXCR on the reads. In the table there are around 60,000 distinct CDR3 sequences, less than 30% of which are singletons. As to time point: after trial treatment. Treatment indicated: LDRT plus nivolumab, ipilimumab, low-dose cyclophosphamide and aspirin (RACIN trial). The material was PBMCs, obtained after low-dose radiotherapy plus immunotherapy. These receptors originate from a male donor with prostate cancer.

This clonotype has at least ten counts. The rearrangement uses TRBV5-1 and TRBJ1-1, with 7 bases that match TRBD1. Germline lookup yields CDR1 SGHRS and CDR2 YFSETQ. There are 12 residues in the CDR3. V lost 4 bases and J lost 8; bases outside the gene matches: 5. In DNA, the CDR3 is TGCGCCAGCAGCGTGAGGGGACAGGAAGCTTTCTTT. Its protein is CASSVRGQEAFF. Looking up the rest from reference TRBV5-1 and TRBJ1-1 gives the full variable domain: KAGVTQTPRYLIKTRGQQVTLSCSPISGHRSVSWYQQTPGQGLQFLFEYFSETQRNKGNFPGRFSGRQFSNSRSEMNVSTLELGDSALYLCASSVRGQEAFFGQGTRLTVV.

This clonotype has at least ten counts. The chain has TRBV20-1 and TRBJ1-2; 11 bases fit TRBD1. CDR3 length: 13 amino acids. Germline loops: CDR1 DFQATT, CDR2 SNEGSKA (reference sequence). The CDR3 bases are TGCAGGGCAGGACAGGGGGCGGACTATGGCTACACCTTC. This sequence encodes CRAGQGADYGYTF.

This clonotype appeared many times. V is TRBV7-9 and J is TRBJ1-2, with a possible D match to TRBD1 (5 bases). This CDR3 spans 13 amino acids. Between the trimmed V and J ends, which lost 5 bases and 6 bases, there was a span of 13 bases. The germline CDR1 and CDR2 sequences are SEHNR and FQNEAQ (reference sequence). CDR3 sequence (DNA): TGTGCCAGCAGCCTAGGCGCGGACAATGGCTACACCTTC. It codes for CASSLGADNGYTF.

This clonotype was detected ten times or more. The CDR3 DNA is TGTGCCAGCAGAATGGAGCACAGGGGAGCAGGTGAGCAGTTCTTC. Translated, it gives CASRMEHRGAGEQFF. The chain recombines TRBV27 with TRBJ2-1, with 7 nucleotides matching TRBD1. The CDR3 runs 15 residues. Per the germline V gene, CDR1 is MNHEY and CDR2 is SMNVEV (reference sequence). J lost 9 bases, V lost 6 bases, and 14 bases had no gene match.

This clonotype was picked up many times. At one boundary the junction diverges from the germline segment, which might be a read error. The chain recombines TRBV4-1 with TRBJ2-1; 10 nucleotides agree with TRBD2. There are 15 residues in the CDR3. CDR1 is MGHRA and CDR2 is YSYEKL in the germline V gene. The chain's CDR3 is CASSQLGLAYNEHFF. CDR3 sequence (DNA): TGCGCCAGCAGCCAATTGGGACTAGCGTACAATGAGCATTTCTTC.